The clone carrying this TCR beta chain came up a few times. The antigen is undetermined. This specimen comes from a study of T cells after yellow fever vaccination. Regarding the study as a whole: A small proportion of clonotypes was detected in both the CD4 and CD8 compartments. The secondary T-cell response peaked on day 5, not day 15, but was weaker. Highly abundant clonotypes carried over from the bulk population could end up in FACS-sorted repertoires as contaminants. Subsequent booster samples again held most clones from primary vaccination (96% CD4, nearly 90% CD8).

CDR1 SGHAT and CDR2 FQNNGV come from the germline V gene. The CDR3 loop spans 17 amino acids. Trimming removed 5 bases from V and 4 bases from J; junction bases left unmatched: 12. TCRdb redid the calling of the 5' RACE reads with MiXCR, one entry per CDR3 protein. This sample yields approximately 550,000 distinct CDR3 sequences, of which roughly a fifth are seen a single time; more than 13% belongs to the top ten. The V and J genes are TRBV11-2 and TRBJ1-1; 11 positions match TRBD1. This specimen was PBMCs, taken 15 days after the yellow fever booster vaccination. The receptor was isolated from a man aged 25-45 years who received the YFV17D yellow fever vaccine. The CDR3 region is CASSIYLVGTGGTEAFF. CDR3 DNA: TGTGCCAGCAGCATATATCTCGTCGGGACAGGGGGCACTGAAGCTTTCTTT.